These 28 T cell receptor beta chains were all obtained from the same sample, sequenced in a study of CD8+CD57+ T cells in acquired aplastic anemia. TCR beta VDJ and CDR3 were profiled, and genomic DNA was the template. TCRdb re-analysed the reads in MiXCR, keeping a single row per CDR3 protein. The table records approximately 200,000 distinct CDR3 sequences, under 65% of them present only once. Sample: sorted CD4+, CD8+, or CD8+CD57+ T cells (not recorded which) from PBMCs. The source of these receptors is a human donor in good health.

J is TRBJ2-1 and V is TRBV15, with D tentatively TRBD1 or TRBD2 (5 bases each). This CDR3 has 13 residues. V dropped 8 bases and J dropped 3 bases, with 11 bases sitting between them. Germline assignment: CDR1 LNHNV and CDR2 YYDKDF (reference sequence). The CDR3 nucleotides read TGTGCCACCGCCTTGGGGGACTACAATGAGCAGTTCTTC. Its translation: CATALGDYNEQFF.

This clonotype appeared once. Relative to the germline gene, one junction end is altered; a read error may explain this. The J gene is TRBJ2-3, the V gene TRBV19; tentatively, D is TRBD1 (5 bases). The length of the CDR3 is 14 residues. Germline loops: CDR1 LNHDA, CDR2 SQIVND (reference sequence). The CDR3 region has the DNA TGTGCCTGTAGTACAGGACCCAGGTTCGATACGCAGTATTTT. It translates to CACSTGPRFDTQYF.

V usage is TRBV7-8 and J usage is TRBJ1-1, with D uncertain. The germline gives CDR1 SGHVS, CDR2 FQNEAQ. Trimming shortened V by 5 bases and J by 7 bases, and 11 bases separated the two germline ends. This CDR3 contains 12 residues. The CDR3 DNA reads TGTGCCAGCAGCCAACTGAAGGGTGAAGCTTTCTTT. This encodes CASSQLKGEAFF.

This clonotype was seen many times. V and J are TRBV6-2 or TRBV6-3 and TRBJ2-5, with 7 bases aligning to TRBD2. V trimming: 4 bases; J trimming: 0 bases; junction bases outside the gene matches: 8. The CDR3 is 16 residues long. Per germline, CDR1 MNHEY and CDR2 SVGEGT. Here the CDR3 DNA reads TGTGCCAGCAGTTCTCCCCTAGCGGCGTACCAAGAGACCCAGTACTTC. Amino acids: CASSSPLAAYQETQYF.

CDR3 nucleotide sequence: TGTGCCATCAGTGAGTCGATGGTCGGTACAGATACGCAGTATTTT. Amino acid sequence: CAISESMVGTDTQYF. This chain links TRBV10-3 with TRBJ2-3; no firm D call. Trimming shortened V by 0 bases and J by 3 bases, and 10 bases separated the two germline ends. Looked up from germline, CDR1 is ENHRY and CDR2 is SYGVKD. The CDR3 runs 15 residues.

The V call is TRBV4-2, the J call TRBJ1-1; D is uncertain. The CDR3 has 13 amino acids. Germline assignment: CDR1 LGHNA and CDR2 YNFKEQ. V was pared by 0 bases and J by 8 bases, with 10 bases between. The CDR3 DNA reads as TGTGCCAGCAGCCAAGAGATGGCAGAGGAAGCTTTCTTT. Translation: CASSQEMAEEAFF.

This chain joins TRBV7-3 and TRBJ1-6; D is possibly TRBD1 (5 bases). The CDR3 is 16 residues long. CDR1 is SGHTA, CDR2 FQGTGA, per germline. V lost 1 base, J lost 9 bases, and 16 bases lay in between. CDR3: CASSLREAGSGSPLHF. CDR3 sequence (DNA): TGTGCCAGCAGCTTAAGAGAAGCAGGGTCGGGTTCACCCCTCCACTTT.

This clonotype came up once. V gene TRBV7-2 combines with J gene TRBJ2-7; 9 bases map to TRBD2. The CDR3 covers 14 residues. Germline assignment: CDR1 SGHTA and CDR2 FQGNSA. The trim removed 4 bases at V and 2 bases at J, leaving 3 bases unmatched. The CDR3 here is CASSSAGGPYEQYF. CDR3 nucleotides: TGTGCCAGCAGCTCAGCGGGGGGCCCCTACGAGCAGTACTTC.

The chain couples TRBV20-1 to TRBJ2-7; unclear D gene. This CDR3 spans 13 amino acids. CDR1 DFQATT and CDR2 SNEGSKA come from the germline V gene (reference sequence). Trimming took 3 bases from V and 6 from J, leaving 15 bases between them. CDR3 region: CSASPPRGPEQYF. The CDR3 nucleotides are TGCAGTGCTAGCCCCCCTCGTGGGCCCGAGCAGTACTTC.

As for this clonotype: Relative to the germline gene, one junction end is altered; a read error may explain this. V gene TRBV7-6 combines with J gene TRBJ1-2, with a weak D call TRBD1 (6 bases). The end of the DNA is better explained by TRBJ2-1, so the J call may be wrong. This CDR3 is 14 amino acids long. Germline V gene lookup returns CDR1 SGHVS and CDR2 FNYEAQ. The CDR3 DNA is TGTGCCAGCAGCTTAGGAACAGGGCTGAATGGGCAGTTCTTC. Encoded protein: CASSLGTGLNGQFF.

CDR3 coding DNA: TGTGCCATCAGAAAAGCGGGAGGGCTCACAGATACGCAGTATTTT. Encoded protein: CAIRKAGGLTDTQYF. The chain employs TRBV10-3 and TRBJ2-3; 10 bases fit TRBD2. The CDR3 runs to 15 residues. V lost 6 bases and J lost 2; bases outside the gene matches: 5. The germline V gene has CDR1 ENHRY and CDR2 SYGVKD.

This clonotype was observed a single time. The V call is TRBV7-7, the J call TRBJ2-2, with D possibly TRBD2 on 6 matching bases. Trimming shortened V by 5 bases and J by 0 bases, and 13 bases separated the two germline ends. Germline values: CDR1 SSHAT, CDR2 FNYEAQ (reference sequence). This CDR3 spans 16 amino acids. Here the CDR3 DNA reads TGTGCCAGCAGCCCCGGACTATCCCCGAACACCGGGGAGCTGTTTTTT. Protein sequence: CASSPGLSPNTGELFF.

The chain uses TRBV2 and TRBJ1-6; D perhaps matches TRBD1 (6 bases). This CDR3 contains 16 residues. V shed 6 bases and J shed 8 bases, with 20 bases lying between them. Germline assignment: CDR1 SNHLY and CDR2 FYNNEI. The CDR3 sequence is CASSDEGGGEYSPLHF. The CDR3 DNA follows: TGTGCCAGCAGCGACGAGGGGGGGGGGGAATATTCACCCCTCCACTTT.

This chain links TRBV2 with TRBJ2-5, with 8 bases fitting TRBD2. The ends lost 6 bases at V and 5 bases at J; junction bases unmatched: 11. Germline CDR1 and CDR2: SNHLY and FYNNEI. The CDR3 totals 15 residues. CDR3 coding DNA: TGTGCCAGCAGATCCAGCGGGGGACGAACGGAGACCCAGTACTTC. Translating it yields CASRSSGGRTETQYF. The complete variable domain, with remaining parts taken from reference TRBV2 and TRBJ2-5, reads EPEVTQTPSHQVTQMGQEVILRCVPISNHLYFYWYRQILGQKVEFLVSFYNNEISEKSEIFDDQFSVERPDGSNFTLKIRSTKLEDSAMYFCASRSSGGRTETQYFGPGTRLLVL.

The chain employs TRBV6-6 and TRBJ1-1; 10 bases line up with TRBD1. This CDR3 is built from 16 residues. Per the germline V gene, CDR1 is MNHNY and CDR2 is SVGAGI (reference sequence). V shed 2 bases, J shed 4 bases, and the junction held 7 bases outside the gene matches. The CDR3, as DNA: TGTGCCAGCAGTTACCTCGGGACAGGGGATTTCACTGAAGCTTTCTTT. As protein: CASSYLGTGDFTEAFF.

This clonotype was detected many times. This chain joins TRBV24-1 and TRBJ2-1; TRBD1 matches 8 bases. Germline V gene lookup returns CDR1 KGHDR and CDR2 SFDVKD. Unmatched junction bases numbered 9, after V lost 9 bases and J lost 0 bases. This CDR3 spans 16 amino acids. In DNA form, the CDR3 reads TGTGCCACCTTTGGACAGGGATTGAGCTCCTACAATGAGCAGTTCTTC. Encoded protein: CATFGQGLSSYNEQFF.

The V call is TRBV5-4, the J call TRBJ2-1, with 10 bases identical to TRBD2. The germline gives CDR1 SGHNT, CDR2 YYREEE (reference sequence). The CDR3 runs to 17 residues. The V gene end was trimmed by 0 bases and the J gene end by 2 bases; junction bases not matched to a gene: 5. Here the CDR3 reads CASSLAPSGSTYNEQFF. CDR3 DNA sequence: TGTGCCAGCAGCTTGGCCCCTAGCGGGAGCACCTACAATGAGCAGTTCTTC.

This clonotype was found many times. The V and J genes are TRBV5-8 and TRBJ2-7, with D perhaps matching TRBD1 (6 bases). There are 14 residues in the CDR3. V was pared by 3 bases and J by 3 bases, with 13 bases between. CDR1 is SGHTS, CDR2 YDEGEE, per germline. The CDR3 nucleotides read TGTGCCAGCAGCTCCAGGGGTTGGGACTACGAGCAGTACTTC. Amino acid sequence: CASSSRGWDYEQYF. The complete variable domain, with remaining parts taken from reference TRBV5-8 and TRBJ2-7, reads EAGVTQSPTHLIKTRGQQATLRCSPISGHTSVYWYQQALGLGLQFLLWYDEGEERNRGNFPPRFSGRQFPNYSSELNVNALELEDSALYLCASSSRGWDYEQYFGPGTRLTVT.

The CDR3 coding sequence is TGTGCCAGCAGTTACTCCCCTACTAGCGCTACGCAGTATTTT. Translated, it gives CASSYSPTSATQYF. This rearrangement joins TRBV6-5 to TRBJ2-3, with TRBD2 matching 7 bases. The CDR3 sequence is 14 residues long. V lost 0 bases to trimming and J lost 8 bases; unmatched junction nucleotides: 5. Germline CDR1 and CDR2: MNHEY and SVGAGI.

The V and J genes are TRBV7-9 and TRBJ1-2; D is unresolved. Germline CDR1 and CDR2: SEHNR and FQNEAQ (reference sequence). CDR3 size: 15 residues. The ends were cut back, 1 base at V and 4 bases at J, with 13 bases in the middle. CDR3 residues: CASSLEGSASYGYTF. The DNA of the CDR3 is TGTGCCAGCAGCTTAGAAGGCTCCGCCAGCTATGGCTACACCTTC.

This clonotype was seen only a few times. The chain joins TRBV7-2 to TRBJ1-6, with a weak D call TRBD1 (5 bases). The CDR3 covers 15 residues. V lost 5 bases and J lost 10, with 18 bases in between. Germline CDR1 SGHTA, CDR2 FQGNSA. The CDR3 DNA reads TGTGCCAGCAGCCAAATGGGGGGTAGCGGATCACCCCTCCACTTT. Translated: CASSQMGGSGSPLHF.

This clonotype was counted a few times. This sequence joins TRBV14 and TRBJ1-1; TRBD1 matches at 8 bases. Germline assignment: CDR1 SGHDN and CDR2 FVKESK. Trimming removed 4 bases from V and 10 bases from J; junction bases left unmatched: 8. The CDR3 sequence is 13 residues long. The CDR3 reads CASSPGQGRGAFF. CDR3 coding DNA: TGTGCCAGCAGCCCTGGACAGGGAAGGGGAGCTTTCTTT.

V gene TRBV19 combines with J gene TRBJ1-3; a weak D match, TRBD1 (5 bases). Trimming took off 3 bases at V and 0 bases at J, with 15 bases between the two ends. Germline CDR1 is LNHDA and CDR2 is SQIVND (reference sequence). The CDR3 extends over 17 amino acids. CDR3 DNA sequence: TGTGCCAGTAGTATCGGCAGGGCCTTAGTCTCTGGAAACACCATATATTTT. Its translation is CASSIGRALVSGNTIYF.

The V and J genes are TRBV15 and TRBJ2-5; D is possibly TRBD2 (6 bases). V was pared by 5 bases and J by 7 bases, with 8 bases between. CDR1 is LNHNV and CDR2 is YYDKDF in the germline V gene (reference sequence). The CDR3 covers 11 residues. As DNA, the CDR3 is TGTGCCACCAGCGGAGGGTGGACCCAGTACTTC. Protein sequence: CATSGGWTQYF.

The chain joins TRBV7-9 to TRBJ1-5; D gene ambiguous. V was pared by 2 bases and J by 7 bases, with 3 bases between. CDR3 length: 11 amino acids. The V gene's germline CDR1 is SEHNR and CDR2 FQNEAQ (reference sequence). CDR3 sequence (DNA): TGTGCCAGCAGCTTACAACAGCCCCAGCATTTT. Translating gives CASSLQQPQHF.

This clonotype appeared a few times. The V gene is TRBV10-3, the J gene TRBJ2-3; D might be TRBD1 (5 bases). This CDR3 contains 15 residues. Germline CDR1 and CDR2: ENHRY and SYGVKD. V gave up 5 bases and J gave up 0 bases, with 12 bases separating them. Here the CDR3 DNA reads TGTGCCATCAGTTTCACAGGTACTAGCACAGATACGCAGTATTTT. Protein sequence: CAISFTGTSTDTQYF.

This clonotype showed up just once. This sequence joins TRBV7-9 and TRBJ2-1; 8 bases align to TRBD2. Per the germline V gene, CDR1 is SEHNR and CDR2 is FQNEAQ (reference sequence). The CDR3 covers 14 residues. V dropped 5 bases and J dropped 5; count of bases not matched to a gene: 5. Here the CDR3 DNA reads TGTGCCAGCAGCCCTCCGGGGGGGGACAATGAGCAGTTCTTC. The encoded protein is CASSPPGGDNEQFF.

This clonotype was counted many times. V gene TRBV6-6 combines with J gene TRBJ2-7; possibly TRBD2 for D (6 bases). The CDR3 consists of 13 residues. V was cut by 5 bases and J by 4 bases, with 12 bases left in between. From germline, CDR1 is MNHNY and CDR2 SVGAGI (reference sequence). The CDR3 nucleotides read TGTGCCAGCAGTCCGGGACTTACTTACGAGCAGTACTTC. Translation gives CASSPGLTYEQYF.